Listed below are T cell receptor beta chains from one sample, sequenced in a study of T cell responses to AZD1222 COVID-19 vaccine. Using immunoSEQ multiplex PCR, the repertoire was profiled, and TCRdb retains in-frame clones only, with some absent. This table holds about 140,000 clones, 80% to 90% found once. This sample comprised peripheral blood, obtained on day 0 of AZD1222 vaccination. All receptors come from an adult in good health. The CDR3 runs from the conserved cysteine through the conserved F or W. The order of the fields is clone size, V gene, D gene, J gene, CDR3 protein, CDR3 DNA. The D gene is left open where the match is weak. Clone size is not always given. Where it is, it says once, few, many or a class for expanded clones.

NA	TRBV7-9	NA	TRBJ1-2	CASSLERRYGYTF	TGTGCCAGCAGCTTAGAGCGGCGATATGGCTACACCTTC
NA	TRBV6-5	NA	TRBJ1-6	CASSYDTGEYSPLHF	TGTGCCAGCAGTTATGATACGGGGGAGTATTCACCCCTCCACTTT
NA	TRBV5-4	NA	TRBJ1-2	CASSFRTGGYTF	TGTGCCAGCAGCTTCAGGACTGGAGGCTACACCTTC
NA	TRBV13	NA	TRBJ1-5	CASSSWGQPQHF	TGTGCCAGCAGTTCTTGGGGTCAGCCCCAGCATTTT
NA	TRBV18	NA	TRBJ1-6	CASSPQGSSPLHF	TGTGCCAGCTCACCACAGGGGTCCTCACCCCTCCACTTT
NA	TRBV12-3/TRBV12-4	NA	TRBJ1-2	CASSFSSGYGYTF	TGTGCCAGCAGTTTTTCCAGCGGCTATGGCTACACCTTC
NA	TRBV5-1	TRBD1	TRBJ1-1	CASSLRALPVGQVNMNTEAFF	TGCGCCAGCAGCTTAAGGGCCCTTCCCGTCGGACAGGTTAATATGAACACTGAAGCTTTCTTT
NA	TRBV7-9	NA	TRBJ1-4	CASSLGSGPNEKLFF	TGTGCCAGCAGCTTAGGGTCAGGGCCTAATGAAAAACTGTTTTTT
few	TRBV29-1	NA	TRBJ1-1	CSVPWGNTEAFF	TGCAGCGTGCCATGGGGTAACACTGAAGCTTTCTTT
NA	TRBV11-2	TRBD1	TRBJ1-5	CASSRGTGYQPQHF	TGTGCCAGCAGCCGAGGGACAGGATATCAGCCCCAGCATTTT
NA	TRBV7-9	NA	TRBJ1-1	CASSSKTVNTEAFF	TGTGCCAGCAGCTCCAAGACAGTAAACACTGAAGCTTTCTTT
NA	TRBV14	NA	TRBJ2-7	CASSQDLVTFYEQYF	TGTGCCAGCAGCCAAGATCTTGTGACCTTCTACGAGCAGTACTTC
NA	TRBV5-8	NA	TRBJ2-7	CASSEDPSSYEQYF	TGTGCCAGCAGCGAGGACCCGAGCTCCTACGAGCAGTACTTC
NA	TRBV28	NA	TRBJ1-3	CASSSRRTSGNTIYF	TGTGCCAGCAGTTCTAGGCGGACCTCTGGAAACACCATATATTTT
NA	TRBV5-5	NA	TRBJ1-2	CASSLDNSYGYTF	TGTGCCAGCAGCTTGGACAACTCCTATGGCTACACCTTC
once	TRBV28	NA	TRBJ1-1	CASFRAAGGNTEAFF	TGTGCCAGCTTTCGAGCCGCCGGGGGGAACACTGAAGCTTTCTTT
NA	TRBV4-1	NA	TRBJ2-1	CASSQVGRASYNEQFF	TGCGCCAGCAGCCAAGTGGGGCGGGCCTCCTACAATGAGCAGTTCTTC
NA	TRBV19	TRBD1	TRBJ1-6	CASSGDRSSYNSPLHF	TGTGCCAGCTCCGGGGACAGGAGCTCCTATAATTCACCCCTCCACTTT
NA	TRBV9	TRBD1	TRBJ1-1	CASSVGQGNTEAFF	TGTGCCAGCAGCGTTGGACAGGGGAACACTGAAGCTTTCTTT
NA	TRBV10-2	TRBD2	TRBJ2-7	CASSGRGTSYEQYF	TGCGCCAGCAGTGGGCGGGGGACCTCCTACGAGCAGTACTTC
NA	TRBV28	NA	TRBJ2-7	CASSPFAGPSYEQYF	TGTGCCAGCAGTCCCTTCGCGGGACCCAGCTACGAGCAGTACTTC
NA	TRBV6-5	TRBD1	TRBJ1-5	CASSYYRGGQPQHF	TGTGCCAGCAGTTACTACAGGGGCGGTCAGCCCCAGCATTTT
NA	TRBV27	NA	TRBJ2-3	CASSLITPRPTDTQYF	TGTGCCAGCAGTTTAATCACGCCTAGGCCCACAGATACGCAGTATTTT
NA	TRBV18	TRBD2	TRBJ2-7	CASSPLSGGDEQYF	TGTGCCAGCTCACCACTGTCGGGGGGTGACGAGCAGTACTTC
NA	TRBV4-2	TRBD1	TRBJ1-4	CASRRDSDATNEKLFF	TGTGCCAGCAGGAGGGACAGCGACGCAACTAATGAAAAACTGTTTTTT
few	TRBV19	TRBD2	TRBJ2-3	CASSIVAGGTDTQYF	TGTGCCAGTAGTATAGTCGCGGGGGGTACAGATACGCAGTATTTT
NA	TRBV19	TRBD1	TRBJ1-5	CASLGQTNNQPQHF	TGTGCCAGCCTGGGACAGACAAATAATCAGCCCCAGCATTTT
NA	TRBV6-5	NA	TRBJ1-3	CASSSIPLSGNTIYF	TGTGCCAGCAGTTCCATACCCCTCTCTGGAAACACCATATATTTT
NA	TRBV18	NA	TRBJ2-7	CASSPGRSSYEQYF	TGTGCCAGCTCACCGGGGCGTAGCTCCTACGAGCAGTACTTC
NA	TRBV6-6	NA	TRBJ2-3	CASSSPVSTDTQYF	TGTGCCAGCAGCTCCCCTGTAAGCACAGATACGCAGTATTTT
NA	TRBV6-5	NA	TRBJ2-1	CASSYRGLLILNEQFF	TGTGCCAGCAGTTACCGCGGCCTATTGATATTGAATGAGCAGTTCTTC
NA	TRBV25-1	NA	TRBJ1-5	CARLGVRNQPQHF	TGTGCCAGGTTAGGGGTTCGCAATCAGCCCCAGCATTTT
NA	TRBV5-1	TRBD2	TRBJ2-7	CASSLDTSGVYEQYF	TGCGCCAGCAGCTTGGATACTAGCGGGGTCTACGAGCAGTACTTC
once	TRBV15	TRBD2	TRBJ2-7	CATSREEPGTSGTEQYF	TGTGCCACCAGCAGAGAGGAGCCCGGGACTAGCGGGACCGAGCAGTACTTC
NA	TRBV3-1/TRBV3-2	NA	TRBJ1-5	CASSQDRQNQPQHF	TGTGCCAGCAGCCAAGATCGTCAGAATCAGCCCCAGCATTTT
NA	TRBV11-2	TRBD2	TRBJ2-5	CASSPRSWTSGTETQYF	TGTGCCAGCAGCCCTCGAAGCTGGACTAGCGGGACTGAGACCCAGTACTTC
NA	TRBV5-1	NA	TRBJ1-5	CASSLAPGNQPQHF	TGCGCCAGCAGCTTGGCACCGGGCAATCAGCCCCAGCATTTT